The entry below gives a single T cell receptor (beta chain) sequence along with its context. This sample stems from a study of OX40 agonist ivuxolimab in advanced cancers. The germline gives CDR1 LNHDA, CDR2 SQIVND (reference sequence). CDR3 length equals 12 residues. Trimming took off 2 bases at V and 3 bases at J, with 5 bases between the two ends. The data were produced by immunoSEQ multiplex PCR, yet TCRdb's version contains in-frame clones alone and is incomplete. The data show about 32,000 clones, 84% seen once. Sequencing was performed on CD4+ or CD8+ T cells sorted from blood, taken in a trial of the OX40 agonist ivuxolimab. J is TRBJ2-7 and V is TRBV19; D gene uncertain. The clonotype comes from an adult with an advanced solid tumor such as melanoma, head and neck, liver or kidney cancer. CDR3: CASSISGYEQYF. The CDR3 DNA is TGTGCCAGTAGTATAAGTGGCTACGAGCAGTACTTC. Filled out from reference TRBV19 and TRBJ2-7, the complete variable domain reads DGGITQSPKYLFRKEGQNVTLSCEQNLNHDAMYWYRQDPGQGLRLIYYSQIVNDFQKGDIAEGYSVSREKKESFPLTVTSAQKNPTAFYLCASSISGYEQYFGPGTRLTVT.